Each of the 12 T cell receptor beta chains below was sequenced from the same sample in a study of T cells in Graves' hyperthyroidism and ophthalmopathy. The source material, RNA transcripts, was used to amplify TCR beta CDR3 regions. When the TCR CDR3 underwent first-round RT-PCR, the HTBI primer set was used. Each CDR3 protein is one row after TCRdb ran MiXCR on the multiplex PCR reads. The top ten clones hold around 7.7% of a sample with 550,000 to 800,000 distinct CDR3 sequences, 16% of them seen once. Specimen: blood. These receptors were collected from a man aged 18 to 30 with Graves' hyperthyroidism.

Many counts were recorded for this clonotype. This chain connects TRBV12-5 to TRBJ2-1, with D perhaps matching TRBD2 (6 bases). V lost 0 bases, J lost 0 bases, and 12 bases lay in between. This CDR3 is 17 amino acids long. Germline values: CDR1 LGHNT, CDR2 FRNRAP. The CDR3 region is CASGLVVRRDSYNEQFF. DNA of the CDR3: TGTGCTAGTGGTTTGGTAGTTCGGCGGGACTCCTACAATGAGCAGTTCTTC.

The table lists this clonotype with a few counts. V gene TRBV6-5 combines with J gene TRBJ1-1; D unresolved. The V and J ends lost 4 bases and 7 bases respectively, with 13 bases between them. The CDR3 runs to 13 residues. Germline CDR1 and CDR2: MNHEY and SVGAGI. The CDR3 is CASSFGGKGEAFF. CDR3 coding DNA: TGTGCCAGCAGTTTTGGCGGGAAGGGTGAAGCTTTCTTT.

This clonotype was detected a few times. The rearrangement joins TRBV19 to TRBJ2-3; tentative D call: TRBD1 (5 bases). Germline V gives CDR1 LNHDA, CDR2 SQIVND (reference sequence). V gave up 1 base and J gave up 6 bases, with 17 bases separating them. This CDR3 is built from 16 residues. CDR3 nucleotide sequence: TGTGCCAGTAGTATAGTAAGGGGAAGAGTCCGGGATACGCAGTATTTT. Amino acid sequence: CASSIVRGRVRDTQYF.

V is TRBV12-3 or TRBV12-4 and J is TRBJ1-2; D not certain. CDR3 length: 12 amino acids. Trimming pared 6 bases from V and 4 bases from J, leaving 9 bases between. The CDR3 DNA follows: TGTGCCAGCAGCCTCCGACGCTATGGCTACACCTTC. It yields the protein CASSLRRYGYTF.

V and J are TRBV18 and TRBJ1-6; D gene uncertain. V lost 1 base and J 6 bases, leaving 7 bases between the germline ends. There are 14 residues in the CDR3. Germline-derived CDR1 and CDR2 are KGHSH and LQKENI. The CDR3 nucleotides are TGTGCCAGCTCACCACGGGAGGTTAATTCACCCCTCCACTTT. Translation: CASSPREVNSPLHF.

In this sample, this clonotype turned up a few times. This rearrangement joins TRBV28 to TRBJ1-5; 8 bases fit TRBD1. Germline CDR1 and CDR2: MDHEN and SYDVKM. Germline trimming cut 7 bases from V and 7 bases from J; bases unmatched to any gene: 18. CDR3 length equals 17 residues. The CDR3 region is CASTPYMETGVRQPQHF. The DNA for the CDR3 is TGTGCCAGCACTCCATATATGGAGACAGGGGTTCGCCAGCCCCAGCATTTT.

This clonotype was observed a handful of times. The J gene is TRBJ1-5, the V gene TRBV19, with unresolved D. V dropped 4 bases and J dropped 1 base, with 11 bases sitting between them. CDR3 size: 15 residues. Germline lookup yields CDR1 LNHDA and CDR2 SQIVND (reference sequence). The CDR3 protein is CASSRGEISNQPQHF. CDR3 nucleotide sequence: TGTGCCAGTAGTAGGGGAGAGATAAGCAATCAGCCCCAGCATTTT.

This clonotype was counted ten times or more. The chain couples TRBV20-1 to TRBJ2-3, with 9 bases aligning to TRBD1. The trim removed 4 bases at V and 3 bases at J, leaving 5 bases unmatched. The germline V gene encodes CDR1 DFQATT and CDR2 SNEGSKA (reference sequence). The CDR3 runs to 14 residues. For the CDR3, the DNA is TGCAGTGCTATCCGGGACAGGGCGACAGATACGCAGTATTTT. It specifies CSAIRDRATDTQYF.

The gene calls are TRBV7-2 and TRBJ2-7; 11 bases align to TRBD2. The CDR3 is 15 residues long. Germline V gene sequence: CDR1 SGHTA, CDR2 FQGNSA. J was trimmed by 6 bases and V by 3 bases; bases with no gene match: 7. CDR3 loop: CASSFTSGSMSEQYF. CDR3 coding DNA: TGTGCCAGCAGCTTCACTAGCGGGAGCATGTCCGAGCAGTACTTC.

This clonotype was seen repeatedly, ten times or more. The chain carries TRBV12-3 or TRBV12-4 and TRBJ1-2; D not certain. CDR3 length: 13 amino acids. The ends were cut back, 8 bases at V and 2 bases at J, with 12 bases in the middle. The CDR3 spells CASPPRANYGYTF. The CDR3 region has the DNA TGTGCCAGCCCCCCCCGTGCGAACTATGGCTACACCTTC.

J is TRBJ1-1 and V is TRBV7-9; TRBD1 matches at 10 bases. The CDR3 extends over 18 amino acids. CDR1 and CDR2 from the germline V gene are SEHNR and FQNEAQ (reference sequence). With 5 bases clipped from V and 6 bases from J, the junction kept 18 bases outside the gene matches. Here the CDR3 DNA reads TGTGCCAGCAGCCAAAGAGATGGACAGGGGGGACTTGGCGCTGAAGCTTTCTTT. It translates to CASSQRDGQGGLGAEAFF.

The chain carries TRBV20-1 and TRBJ2-3; D is perhaps TRBD1 or TRBD2 (6 bases each). V lost 6 bases, J lost 4 bases, and 17 bases lay in between. Germline V gene lookup returns CDR1 DFQATT and CDR2 SNEGSKA (reference sequence). This CDR3 comprises 14 residues. The CDR3 spells CSALAGGAADTQYF. The CDR3 bases are TGCAGTGCCCTCGCCGGGGGCGCCGCAGATACGCAGTATTTT.